These 10 T cell receptor beta chains originate from one sample sequenced in a study of human thymus T cells. Clones were read by immunoSEQ multiplex PCR, and TCRdb kept only the in-frame ones, dropping some. Of roughly 86,000 clones listed, 96% are singletons. Thymus pieces cut out during corrective heart surgery were the tissue that was used. Material: thymus tissue. These receptor sequences come from a boy in the first two years of life with a congenital heart defect but otherwise immunologically healthy.

The rearrangement uses TRBV19 and TRBJ1-1; the match to TRBD1 covers 7 bases. Germline V gene lookup returns CDR1 LNHDA and CDR2 SQIVND (reference sequence). The CDR3 is 15 amino acids. V gave up 11 bases and J gave up 0 bases; unmatched junction bases: 12. The DNA for the CDR3 is TGTGCCGGACTTTCGACAGGGAGGATGAACACTGAAGCTTTCTTT. Residues: CAGLSTGRMNTEAFF.

V is TRBV7-2 and J is TRBJ1-2; the match to TRBD1 covers 8 bases. J gave up 5 bases and V 4 bases, and 6 bases lay outside the gene matches. CDR3 size: 14 residues. Germline assignment: CDR1 SGHTA and CDR2 FQGNSA. CDR3 residues: CASSSPGQVYGYTF. CDR3 DNA sequence: TGTGCCAGCAGCTCCCCGGGACAGGTTTATGGCTACACCTTC. The complete variable domain, with remaining parts taken from reference TRBV7-2 and TRBJ1-2, reads GAGVSQSPSNKVTEKGKDVELRCDPISGHTALYWYRQSLGQGLEFLIYFQGNSAPDKSGLPSDRFSAERTGGSVSTLTIQRTQQEDSAVYLCASSSPGQVYGYTFGSGTRLTVV.

V usage is TRBV7-2 and J usage is TRBJ1-2; perhaps TRBD1 as D (6 bases). CDR1 SGHTA and CDR2 FQGNSA come from the germline V gene. The CDR3 extends over 14 amino acids. Trimming shortened V by 7 bases and J by 0 bases, and 12 bases separated the two germline ends. The CDR3 nucleotides are TGTGCCAGCATCCCCGGGGGCCCTAACTATGGCTACACCTTC. Amino acids: CASIPGGPNYGYTF.

This chain joins TRBV5-6 and TRBJ2-4; possibly TRBD1 or TRBD2 for D (7 bases each). Per germline, CDR1 SGHDT and CDR2 YYEEEE. Trimming took off 2 bases at V and 1 base at J, with 22 bases between the two ends. CDR3 size: 19 residues. The CDR3 bases are TGTGCCAGCAGCTTACTAGCGTTAAGGGACAGCCGGGCCAAAAACATTCAGTACTTC. The encoded protein is CASSLLALRDSRAKNIQYF.

The V gene is TRBV1, the J gene TRBJ2-5; TRBD2, as called in the table, went unchecked against the DNA. TRBV1 is assigned pseudogene status. The CDR3 is 18 amino acids. DNA for the CDR3: TGCACCAGCAGGGGTGGGACTAGCGGGAGTATAGGTCAAGAGACCCAGTACTTC. Translating gives CTSRGGTSGSIGQETQYF.

The chain joins TRBV11-2 to TRBJ2-7, with TRBD1 as a possible D gene (6 bases). Germline V gene sequence: CDR1 SGHAT, CDR2 FQNNGV. V was clipped by 0 bases and J by 6 bases, with 18 bases between them. This CDR3 is built from 16 residues. The CDR3 loop is CASSLDQEGVAAEQYF. The CDR3 DNA is TGTGCCAGCAGCTTAGATCAAGAGGGGGTGGCTGCCGAGCAGTACTTC.

The chain recombines TRBV5-4 with TRBJ2-7; 13 positions agree with TRBD2. CDR1 is SGHNT, CDR2 YYREEE, per germline (reference sequence). The CDR3 is 17 amino acids. V lost 3 bases, J lost 5 bases, and 11 bases stayed unmatched. The chain's CDR3 is CASSSPDRGTSGNEQYF. The CDR3 coding sequence is TGTGCCAGCAGCTCCCCCGACAGGGGGACTAGCGGGAACGAGCAGTACTTC.

This chain connects TRBV6-6 to TRBJ2-1; D gene unclear. V was shortened by 2 bases and J by 15 bases, with 8 bases between the two germline ends. CDR1 is MNHNY and CDR2 is SVGAGI in the germline V gene (reference sequence). This CDR3 contains 10 residues. In DNA form, the CDR3 reads TGTGCCAGCAGTTACCCCCCAACGTTCTTC. It specifies CASSYPPTFF.

V is TRBV4-3 and J is TRBJ2-2; 7 nucleotides line up with TRBD1. CDR3 length: 17 amino acids. Germline V lookup: CDR1 LGHNA, CDR2 YSLEER. With 0 bases clipped from V and 7 bases from J, the junction kept 11 bases outside the gene matches. This CDR3 reads CASSQDRCRGLGGELFF. CDR3 bases: TGCGCCAGCAGCCAAGATCGGTGCAGGGGGTTGGGCGGGGAGCTGTTTTTT.

This CDR3 is CASSPDREGDDEQFF. The CDR3 DNA is TGCGCCAGCAGCCCCGACAGGGAGGGAGACGATGAGCAGTTCTTC. The chain recombines TRBV10-2 with TRBJ2-1; tentatively, D is TRBD1 or TRBD2 (7 bases each). V lost 6 bases to trimming and J lost 8 bases, with 20 bases between them. This CDR3 has 15 residues. The germline CDR1 and CDR2 sequences are WSHSY and SAAADI.